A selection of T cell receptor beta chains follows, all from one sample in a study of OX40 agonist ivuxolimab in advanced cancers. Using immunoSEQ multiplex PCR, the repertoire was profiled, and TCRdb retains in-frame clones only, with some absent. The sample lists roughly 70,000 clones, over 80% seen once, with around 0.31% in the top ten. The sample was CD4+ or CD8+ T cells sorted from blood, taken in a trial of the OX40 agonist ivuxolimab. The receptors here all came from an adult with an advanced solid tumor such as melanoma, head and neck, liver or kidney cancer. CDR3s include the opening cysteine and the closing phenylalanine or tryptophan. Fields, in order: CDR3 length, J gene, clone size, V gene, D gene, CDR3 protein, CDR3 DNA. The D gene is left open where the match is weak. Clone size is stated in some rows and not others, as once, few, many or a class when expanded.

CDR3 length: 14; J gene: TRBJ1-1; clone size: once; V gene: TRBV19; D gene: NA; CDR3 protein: CASSIVAGVGLAFF; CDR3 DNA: TGTGCCAGTAGTATAGTGGCAGGGGTAGGATTGGCTTTCTTT
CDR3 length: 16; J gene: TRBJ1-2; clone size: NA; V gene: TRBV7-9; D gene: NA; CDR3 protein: CASSLASIRSNYGYTF; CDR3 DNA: TGTGCCAGCAGCTTAGCGTCGATCAGAAGCAACTATGGCTACACCTTC
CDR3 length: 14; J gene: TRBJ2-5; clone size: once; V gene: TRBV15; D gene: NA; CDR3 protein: CATSRGGGVETQYF; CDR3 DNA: TGTGCCACCAGCAGAGGGGGTGGGGTAGAGACCCAGTACTTC
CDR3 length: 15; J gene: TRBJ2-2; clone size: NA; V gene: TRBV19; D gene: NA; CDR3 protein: CASRLILAQNGELFF; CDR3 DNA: TGTGCCAGTAGATTAATCCTAGCGCAGAACGGGGAGCTGTTTTTT
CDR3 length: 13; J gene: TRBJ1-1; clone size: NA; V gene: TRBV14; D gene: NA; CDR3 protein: CASSQKGNTEAFF; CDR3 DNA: TGTGCCAGCAGCCAAAAAGGGAACACTGAAGCTTTCTTT
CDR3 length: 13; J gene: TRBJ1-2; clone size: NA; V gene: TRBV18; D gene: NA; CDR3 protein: CASSPDKNYGYTF; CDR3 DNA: TGTGCCAGCTCACCGGACAAAAACTATGGCTACACCTTC
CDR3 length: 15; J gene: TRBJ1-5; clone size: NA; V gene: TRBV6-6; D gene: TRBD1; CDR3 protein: CASSYSGQGNQPQHF; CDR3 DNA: TGTGCCAGCAGTTACTCGGGACAGGGCAATCAGCCCCAGCATTTT
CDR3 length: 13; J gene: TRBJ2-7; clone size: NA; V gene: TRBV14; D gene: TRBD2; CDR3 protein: CASKSSGTYEQYF; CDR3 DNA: TGTGCCAGCAAGTCTAGCGGCACCTACGAGCAGTACTTC
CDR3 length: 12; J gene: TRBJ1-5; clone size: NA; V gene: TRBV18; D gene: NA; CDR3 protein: CASGGSSGPQHF; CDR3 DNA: TGTGCCAGCGGGGGGAGCTCAGGGCCCCAGCATTTT
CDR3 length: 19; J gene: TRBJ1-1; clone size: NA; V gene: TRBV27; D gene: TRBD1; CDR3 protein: CASSLRGVPGQGNRNEAFF; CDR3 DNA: TGTGCCAGCAGTTTAAGGGGCGTCCCGGGACAGGGGAATCGGAATGAAGCTTTCTTT
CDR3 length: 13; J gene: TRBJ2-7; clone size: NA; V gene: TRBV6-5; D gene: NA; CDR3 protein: CASSYDQLEEQYF; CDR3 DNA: TGTGCCAGCAGTTACGACCAGCTCGAGGAGCAGTACTTC
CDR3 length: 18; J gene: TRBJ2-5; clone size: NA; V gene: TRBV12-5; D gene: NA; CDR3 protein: CASGLTLLNGSTQETQYF; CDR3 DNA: TGTGCTAGTGGTTTGACCCTGTTAAACGGGAGCACGCAAGAGACCCAGTACTTC
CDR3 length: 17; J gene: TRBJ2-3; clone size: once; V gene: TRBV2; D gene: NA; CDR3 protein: CASSEKLAGDWTDTQYF; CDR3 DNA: TGTGCCAGCAGTGAAAAGTTGGCAGGGGATTGGACAGATACGCAGTATTTT
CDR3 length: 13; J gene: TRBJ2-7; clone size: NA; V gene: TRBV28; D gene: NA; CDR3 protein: CASTQRVNYEQYF; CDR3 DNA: TGTGCCAGCACTCAGCGGGTCAACTACGAGCAGTACTTC
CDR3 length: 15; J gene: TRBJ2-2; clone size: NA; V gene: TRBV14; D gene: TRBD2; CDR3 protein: CASSPNLAGVGELFF; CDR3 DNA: TGTGCCAGCAGCCCAAATCTAGCGGGAGTTGGGGAGCTGTTTTTT
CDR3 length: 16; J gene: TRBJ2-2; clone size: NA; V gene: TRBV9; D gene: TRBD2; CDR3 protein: CASSGGWPEGTGELFF; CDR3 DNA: TGTGCCAGTAGCGGGGGATGGCCAGAAGGCACCGGGGAGCTGTTTTTT
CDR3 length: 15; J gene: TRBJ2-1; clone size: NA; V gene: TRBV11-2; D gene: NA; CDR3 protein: CASSLDGSGYNEQFF; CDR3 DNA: TGTGCCAGCAGCTTAGACGGATCGGGATACAATGAGCAGTTCTTC
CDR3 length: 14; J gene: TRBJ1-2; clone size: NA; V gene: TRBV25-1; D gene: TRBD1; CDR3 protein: CASSRQGANYGYTF; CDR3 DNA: TGTGCCAGCAGTCGACAGGGGGCGAACTATGGCTACACCTTC
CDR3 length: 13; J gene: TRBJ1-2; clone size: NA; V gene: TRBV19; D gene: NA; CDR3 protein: CATPDGTNYGYTF; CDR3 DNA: TGTGCCACCCCGGACGGAACTAACTATGGCTACACCTTC
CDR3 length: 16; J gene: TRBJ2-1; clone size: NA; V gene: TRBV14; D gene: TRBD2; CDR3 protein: CASSPSSGGPRNEQFF; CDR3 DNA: TGTGCCAGCAGCCCTAGTTCGGGAGGGCCTCGGAATGAGCAGTTCTTC
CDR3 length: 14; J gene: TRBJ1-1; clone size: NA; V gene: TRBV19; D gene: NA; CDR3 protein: CASKGGQSNTEAFF; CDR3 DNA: TGTGCCAGTAAGGGAGGACAGAGCAACACTGAAGCTTTCTTT
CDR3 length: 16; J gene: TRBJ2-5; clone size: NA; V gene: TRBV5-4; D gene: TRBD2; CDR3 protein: CASSLAPSGRGETQYF; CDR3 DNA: TGTGCCAGCAGCTTGGCCCCCAGCGGGAGGGGGGAGACCCAGTACTTC
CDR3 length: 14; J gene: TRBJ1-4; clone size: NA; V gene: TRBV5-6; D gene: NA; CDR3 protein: CASSLEGLTEKLFF; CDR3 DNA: TGTGCCAGCAGCTTGGAGGGGTTGACTGAAAAACTGTTTTTT
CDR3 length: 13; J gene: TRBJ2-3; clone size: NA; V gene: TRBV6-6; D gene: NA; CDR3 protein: CASSLARTDTQYF; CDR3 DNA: TGTGCCAGCAGTCTAGCGAGGACAGATACGCAGTATTTT
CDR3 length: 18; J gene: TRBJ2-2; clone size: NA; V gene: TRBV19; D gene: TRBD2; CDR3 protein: CASSIARLAGVRTGELFF; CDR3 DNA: TGTGCCAGTAGTATAGCGAGACTAGCGGGAGTGAGGACCGGGGAGCTGTTTTTT
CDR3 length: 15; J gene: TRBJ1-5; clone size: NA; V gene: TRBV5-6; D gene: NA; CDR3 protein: CASSHSGAANQPQHF; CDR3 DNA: TGTGCCAGCAGTCACTCGGGGGCTGCTAATCAGCCCCAGCATTTT
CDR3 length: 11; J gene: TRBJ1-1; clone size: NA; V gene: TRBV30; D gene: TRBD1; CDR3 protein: CAWGRGTEAFF; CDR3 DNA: TGTGCCTGGGGCAGGGGGACTGAAGCTTTCTTT
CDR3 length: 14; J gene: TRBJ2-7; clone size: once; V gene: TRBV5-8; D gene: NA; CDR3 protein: CASSLVWSSYEQYF; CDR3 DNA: TGTGCCAGCAGCTTGGTTTGGAGCTCCTACGAGCAGTACTTC
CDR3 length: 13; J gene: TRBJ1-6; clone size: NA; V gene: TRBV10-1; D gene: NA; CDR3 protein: CASSESIVSPLHF; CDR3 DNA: TGCGCCAGCAGTGAGTCGATCGTGTCACCCCTCCACTTT
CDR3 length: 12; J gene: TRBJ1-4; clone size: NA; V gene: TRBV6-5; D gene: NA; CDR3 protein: CASSRTDEKLFF; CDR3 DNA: TGTGCCAGCAGCCGGACCGACGAAAAACTGTTTTTT
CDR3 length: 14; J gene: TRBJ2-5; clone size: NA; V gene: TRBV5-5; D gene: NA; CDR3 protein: CASSPGLLQETQYF; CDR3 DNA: TGTGCCAGCAGCCCGGGACTCCTCCAAGAGACCCAGTACTTC